This T cell receptor (beta chain) was found in a study of vaccination and CD4 T cells after COVID-19. Researchers used the Oncomine TCR Beta short-read assay to sequence DNA from cultured CD4+ T cells. TCRdb recomputed calls from the PCR reads with MiXCR, one row per CDR3 protein. The profile shows around 7,600 distinct CDR3 sequences, 50% of them singletons. Turning to this clonotype: What it recognizes is unknown.

The treatment is: approximately 9-day PBMC culture with coronavirus spike peptide pools or control peptides (ViraFEST assay). Ahead of the COVID-19 pandemic (2011-2018), the CD4+ T cells of the unexposed donor were collected. This sequence was found in a human donor in good health. The sequenced material came from CD4+ T cells from blood, cultured in vitro.

CDR3 sequence reads: CASSSNRRGTFYNEQFF. Written as DNA, the CDR3 is TGTGCCAGCAGTTCGAATCGACGGGGGACCTTCTACAATGAGCAGTTCTTC. This chain uses TRBV6-5 with TRBJ2-1, with TRBD2 as a possible D gene (6 bases). CDR3 length: 17 amino acids. Germline V gene sequence: CDR1 MNHEY, CDR2 SVGAGI. Trimming removed 4 bases at V and 3 bases at J, with 19 bases between.